This T cell receptor beta chain came from a study of neurological immune-mediated disorders. A total of 2 million PBMCs stored at -80 degrees C provided the unsorted libraries. Findings and caveats of the study: One related-CDR3 cluster, found by phylogenetic grouping, held repertoires of 18 of 34 multiple sclerosis patients and is a possible signature.

CDR3 length: 17 amino acids. Germline V gene sequence: CDR1 SGHRS, CDR2 YFSETQ. With V trimmed by 4 bases and J by 4 bases, 13 bases remained unmatched. This clonotype was seen many times. What it recognizes is unknown. Every sequencing run gave over 190 million TCR-beta sequences, taken from 15-18 subjects. TCRdb independently ran MiXCR on the 5' RACE reads; one entry per CDR3 protein. Of 45,000 to 55,000 distinct CDR3 sequences in the sample, around 4% were seen once. This TCR was recovered from a man aged 55 to 70 with multiple sclerosis. The sequencing input was PBMCs. The V call is TRBV5-1, the J call TRBJ2-2; 7 bases are a match to TRBD2. The DNA for the CDR3 is TGCGCCAGCAGCCTCGGACTAGGGATCGGAGTCACCGGGGAGCTGTTTTTT. This translates into CASSLGLGIGVTGELFF.